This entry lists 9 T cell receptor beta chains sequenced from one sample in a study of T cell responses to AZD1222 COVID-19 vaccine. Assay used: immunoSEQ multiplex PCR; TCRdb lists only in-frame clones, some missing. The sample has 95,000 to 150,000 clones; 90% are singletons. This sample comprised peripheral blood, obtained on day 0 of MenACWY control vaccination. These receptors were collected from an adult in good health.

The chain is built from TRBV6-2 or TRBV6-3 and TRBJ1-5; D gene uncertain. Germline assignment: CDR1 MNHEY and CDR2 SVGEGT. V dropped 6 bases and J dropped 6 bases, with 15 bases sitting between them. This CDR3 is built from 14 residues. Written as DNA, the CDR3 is TGTGCCAGCAGCGAACCCCCGAGTGTTCAGCCCCAGCATTTT. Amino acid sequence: CASSEPPSVQPQHF.

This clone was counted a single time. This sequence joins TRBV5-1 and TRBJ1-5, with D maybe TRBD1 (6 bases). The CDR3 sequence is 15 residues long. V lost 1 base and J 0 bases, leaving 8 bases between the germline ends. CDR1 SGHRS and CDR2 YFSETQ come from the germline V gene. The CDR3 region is CASSLTGYSNQPQHF. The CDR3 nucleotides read TGCGCCAGCAGCTTGACAGGGTATAGCAATCAGCCCCAGCATTTT.

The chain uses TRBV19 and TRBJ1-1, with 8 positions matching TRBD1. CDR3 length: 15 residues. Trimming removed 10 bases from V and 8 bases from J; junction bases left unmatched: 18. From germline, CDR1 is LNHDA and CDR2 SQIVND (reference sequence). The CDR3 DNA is TGTGCCAAGACAGGGGTTAGGGACTTGGTTCGGGAAGCTTTCTTT. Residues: CAKTGVRDLVREAFF.

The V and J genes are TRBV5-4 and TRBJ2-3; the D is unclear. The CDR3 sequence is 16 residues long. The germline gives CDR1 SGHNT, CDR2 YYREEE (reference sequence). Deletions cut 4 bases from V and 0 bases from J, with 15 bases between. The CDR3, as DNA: TGTGCCAGCAGCGAGTACCGAGGATCTAGCACAGATACGCAGTATTTT. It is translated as CASSEYRGSSTDTQYF.

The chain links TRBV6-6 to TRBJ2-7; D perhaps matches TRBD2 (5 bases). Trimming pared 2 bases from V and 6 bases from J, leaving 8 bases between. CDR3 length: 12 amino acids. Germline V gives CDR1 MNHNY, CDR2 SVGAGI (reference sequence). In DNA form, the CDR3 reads TGTGCCAGCAGTTACGAGGGCCGCGAGCAGTACTTC. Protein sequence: CASSYEGREQYF.

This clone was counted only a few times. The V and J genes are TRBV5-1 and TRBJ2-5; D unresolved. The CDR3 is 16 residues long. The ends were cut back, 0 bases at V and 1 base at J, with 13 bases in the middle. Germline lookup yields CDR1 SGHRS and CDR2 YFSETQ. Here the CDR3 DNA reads TGCGCCAGCAGCTTGGGGGTGGCAGCCCCCCAAGAGACCCAGTACTTC. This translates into CASSLGVAAPQETQYF.

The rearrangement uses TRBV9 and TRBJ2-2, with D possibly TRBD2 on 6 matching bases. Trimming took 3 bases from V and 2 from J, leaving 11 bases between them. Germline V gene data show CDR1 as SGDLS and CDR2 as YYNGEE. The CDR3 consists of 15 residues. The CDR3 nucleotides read TGTGCCAGCAGCGACCGGGACTTTAACACCGGGGAGCTGTTTTTT. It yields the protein CASSDRDFNTGELFF.

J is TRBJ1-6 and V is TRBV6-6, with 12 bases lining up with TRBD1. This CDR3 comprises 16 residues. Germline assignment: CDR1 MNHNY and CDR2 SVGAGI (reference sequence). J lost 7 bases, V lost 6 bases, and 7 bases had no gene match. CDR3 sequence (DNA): TGTGCCAGCAGCGCGGGACAGGGGGCTTGGAATTCACCCCTCCACTTT. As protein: CASSAGQGAWNSPLHF.

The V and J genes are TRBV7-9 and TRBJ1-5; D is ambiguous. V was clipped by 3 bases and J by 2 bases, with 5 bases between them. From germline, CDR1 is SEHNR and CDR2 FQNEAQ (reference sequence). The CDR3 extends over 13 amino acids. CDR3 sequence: CASSFSGNQPQHF. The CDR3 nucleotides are TGTGCCAGCAGCTTTAGTGGCAATCAGCCCCAGCATTTT. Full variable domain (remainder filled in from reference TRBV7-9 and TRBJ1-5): DTGVSQNPRHKITKRGQNVTFRCDPISEHNRLYWYRQTLGQGPEFLTYFQNEAQLEKSRLLSDRFSAERPKGSFSTLEIQRTEQGDSAMYLCASSFSGNQPQHFGDGTRLSIL.